The 20 T cell receptor beta chains in this list originate from one sample, sequenced in a study of T cell changes during pregnancy in multiple sclerosis. TCRdb's table, derived via immunoSEQ multiplex PCR, lists solely in-frame clones and lacks some. The sample includes tens of thousands of clones, about nine tenths seen only once; the top ten take 1.5% to 2.5%. The source was peripheral blood, collected in the second trimester of pregnancy. The receptors stem from a female donor with multiple sclerosis, enrolled in a pregnancy study.

V usage is TRBV2 and J usage is TRBJ1-5; possible D gene TRBD1, 5 bases. CDR3 length: 12 residues. The V gene's germline CDR1 is SNHLY and CDR2 FYNNEI. V was cut by 8 bases and J by 0 bases, with 5 bases left in between. CDR3 DNA: TGTGCCAGCCAGGGTAGCAATCAGCCCCAGCATTTT. As protein: CASQGSNQPQHF.

The chain joins TRBV27 to TRBJ2-5, with D perhaps TRBD1 (5 bases). This CDR3 contains 13 residues. Trimming took 3 bases from V and 2 from J, leaving 7 bases between them. CDR1 MNHEY and CDR2 SMNVEV come from the germline V gene (reference sequence). In DNA form, the CDR3 reads TGTGCCAGCAGTTTGACAGCGCAAGAGACCCAGTACTTC. Protein sequence: CASSLTAQETQYF.

V usage is TRBV29-1 and J usage is TRBJ2-3; possibly TRBD1 for D (6 bases). The CDR3 totals 13 residues. In germline, CDR1 is SQVTM, CDR2 ANQGSEA. V was shortened by 6 bases and J by 0 bases, with 10 bases between the two germline ends. Here the CDR3 DNA reads TGCAGCGTGGACAGTCCTAGCACAGATACGCAGTATTTT. Amino acid sequence: CSVDSPSTDTQYF.

The V call is TRBV5-1, the J call TRBJ2-1; 9 nucleotides match TRBD2. Looked up from germline, CDR1 is SGHRS and CDR2 is YFSETQ. The CDR3 totals 15 residues. The ends lost 3 bases at V and 0 bases at J; junction bases unmatched: 1. The chain's CDR3 is CASSYSGSSYNEQFF. The CDR3 nucleotides are TGCGCCAGCAGCTATAGCGGGAGCTCCTACAATGAGCAGTTCTTC.

The chain has TRBV27 and TRBJ2-7, with TRBD2 matching 11 bases. Germline CDR1 and CDR2: MNHEY and SMNVEV (reference sequence). CDR3 size: 15 residues. Trimming took 5 bases from V and 9 from J; bases not matched to a gene: 12. The DNA of the CDR3 is TGTGCCAGCAGTCCCACGATAGCGGGAGGGGGCGGGCAGTACTTC. Its protein is CASSPTIAGGGGQYF.

This chain uses TRBV2 with TRBJ2-3, with a possible D match to TRBD2 (6 bases). The CDR3 extends over 13 amino acids. The germline gives CDR1 SNHLY, CDR2 FYNNEI. The V and J ends lost 6 bases and 2 bases respectively, with 9 bases between them. The CDR3 coding sequence is TGTGCCAGCAGGGCTAGCGCCACAGATACGCAGTATTTT. It encodes CASRASATDTQYF.

The chain carries TRBV18 and TRBJ2-1; 14 nucleotides agree with TRBD2. The V gene's germline CDR1 is KGHSH and CDR2 LQKENI. The CDR3 is 19 amino acids. Trimming at V came to 6 bases and at J to 1 base, leaving 11 bases not matched to a gene. The CDR3 is CASSPLSGTSGSSYNEQFF. CDR3 in DNA: TGTGCCAGCTCTCCCCTTTCCGGGACTAGCGGGAGTTCCTACAATGAGCAGTTCTTC.

The CDR3 DNA follows: TGCGCCAGCAGCCAAGATCGGGGGGGGGCCAACGTCCTGACTTTC. Its protein product is CASSQDRGGANVLTF. The rearrangement uses TRBV4-1 and TRBJ2-6, with D possibly being TRBD2 (6 bases). Germline assignment: CDR1 MGHRA and CDR2 YSYEKL. CDR3 length: 15 residues. The germline V and J ends were trimmed by 0 bases and 4 bases, with 7 bases remaining between them.

V is TRBV4-1 and J is TRBJ1-3; D is undetermined. The CDR3 has 15 residues. Germline V lookup: CDR1 MGHRA, CDR2 YSYEKL. The ends were cut back, 0 bases at V and 0 bases at J, with 6 bases in the middle. For the CDR3, the DNA is TGCGCCAGCAGCCAAGATTTATACTCTGGAAACACCATATATTTT. This gives the protein CASSQDLYSGNTIYF.

V is TRBV6-4 and J is TRBJ2-1; TRBD2 agrees at 11 bases. This CDR3 has 18 amino acids. CDR1 and CDR2 (germline): MRHNA, SNTAGT. V gave up 6 bases and J gave up 4 bases; unmatched junction bases: 14. The CDR3 region is CASSRLAGGFEGYNEQFF. The CDR3 DNA reads as TGTGCCAGCAGCCGGCTAGCGGGAGGTTTCGAGGGGTACAATGAGCAGTTCTTC.

CDR3 protein: CSVEGLSLPEAFF. The CDR3 DNA is TGCAGCGTTGAAGGCCTCAGTCTTCCTGAAGCTTTCTTT. The chain links TRBV29-1 to TRBJ1-1; D not resolved. The CDR3 is 13 amino acids. V was cut by 1 base and J by 6 bases, with 12 bases left in between. Germline V gene sequence: CDR1 SQVTM, CDR2 ANQGSEA.

The CDR3 region is CASMRGQVNEKLFF. The CDR3 region has the DNA TGTGCCAGCATGCGAGGACAGGTTAATGAAAAACTGTTTTTT. The chain recombines TRBV2 with TRBJ1-4; TRBD1 matches at 7 bases. This CDR3 is 14 amino acids long. The V gene end was trimmed by 7 bases and the J gene end by 4 bases; junction bases not matched to a gene: 6. The germline V gene encodes CDR1 SNHLY and CDR2 FYNNEI.

This chain uses TRBV6-5 with TRBJ1-2, with D perhaps TRBD1 (5 bases). Trimming took 2 bases from V and 3 from J, leaving 7 bases between them. The germline V gene has CDR1 MNHEY and CDR2 SVGAGI. The CDR3 sequence is 13 residues long. The CDR3 is CASSYTGHYGYTF. CDR3 coding DNA: TGTGCCAGCAGTTACACAGGACACTATGGCTACACCTTC.

The chain is built from TRBV27 and TRBJ2-1, with 7 bases fitting TRBD2. The germline V gene encodes CDR1 MNHEY and CDR2 SMNVEV (reference sequence). Germline trimming cut 2 bases from V and 8 bases from J; bases unmatched to any gene: 0. The CDR3 has 12 amino acids. CDR3 nucleotide sequence: TGTGCCAGCAGTTTAAGCGGGGATGAGCAGTTCTTC. It is translated as CASSLSGDEQFF.

This sequence joins TRBV27 and TRBJ2-2; 11 nucleotides align to TRBD2. V dropped 6 bases and J dropped 0; count of bases not matched to a gene: 0. CDR3 length: 15 residues. Germline V gene data show CDR1 as MNHEY and CDR2 as SMNVEV (reference sequence). The CDR3 nucleotides are TGTGCCAGCAGACTAGCGGGGGCGAACACCGGGGAGCTGTTTTTT. It codes for CASRLAGANTGELFF.

The rearrangement joins TRBV5-6 to TRBJ2-3, with TRBD1 as a possible D gene (5 bases). CDR3 size: 15 residues. Trimming left V 1 base short and J 2 bases short, with 11 bases between. Germline V gene lookup returns CDR1 SGHDT and CDR2 YYEEEE. CDR3 DNA: TGTGCCAGCAGCTTGTTCAGTGGACACACAGATACGCAGTATTTT. Protein: CASSLFSGHTDTQYF.

This clone has more than one count but fewer than ten. This chain links TRBV2 with TRBJ1-6; tentative D call: TRBD1 (5 bases). The V and J ends lost 7 bases and 3 bases respectively, with 7 bases between them. This CDR3 comprises 13 residues. Germline V CDR1 and CDR2: SNHLY, FYNNEI. CDR3 loop: CASKTDYNSPLHF. In DNA, the CDR3 is TGTGCCAGCAAGACAGACTATAATTCACCCCTCCACTTT. The full variable domain, in which reference TRBV2 and TRBJ1-6 provide the parts outside the CDR3, is EPEVTQTPSHQVTQMGQEVILRCVPISNHLYFYWYRQILGQKVEFLVSFYNNEISEKSEIFDDQFSVERPDGSNFTLKIRSTKLEDSAMYFCASKTDYNSPLHFGNGTRLTVT.

The chain has TRBV27 and TRBJ2-5; 8 bases fit TRBD1. Germline V gives CDR1 MNHEY, CDR2 SMNVEV (reference sequence). This CDR3 is built from 16 residues. The trim removed 6 bases at V and 5 bases at J, leaving 14 bases unmatched. As DNA, the CDR3 is TGTGCCAGCAGCCCCTTCAGACAGGGGCTTCGGGAGACCCAGTACTTC. This gives the protein CASSPFRQGLRETQYF.

The chain couples TRBV28 to TRBJ1-6; unclear D gene. V lost 5 bases to trimming and J lost 4 bases, with 12 bases between them. This CDR3 comprises 15 residues. Looked up from germline, CDR1 is MDHEN and CDR2 is SYDVKM. The CDR3 bases are TGTGCCAGCAGTACCACGACGGGGTATAATTCACCCCTCCACTTT. It yields the protein CASSTTTGYNSPLHF.

The chain couples TRBV4-1 to TRBJ2-1; TRBD1 agrees at 8 bases. CDR1 and CDR2 from the germline V gene are MGHRA and YSYEKL. The J segment lost 6 bases and the V segment lost 3 bases, leaving 4 bases of the junction unmatched. The CDR3 contains 14 residues. CDR3 sequence reads: CASSHGTGLNEQFF. The DNA for the CDR3 is TGCGCCAGCAGCCACGGGACAGGTCTCAATGAGCAGTTCTTC.